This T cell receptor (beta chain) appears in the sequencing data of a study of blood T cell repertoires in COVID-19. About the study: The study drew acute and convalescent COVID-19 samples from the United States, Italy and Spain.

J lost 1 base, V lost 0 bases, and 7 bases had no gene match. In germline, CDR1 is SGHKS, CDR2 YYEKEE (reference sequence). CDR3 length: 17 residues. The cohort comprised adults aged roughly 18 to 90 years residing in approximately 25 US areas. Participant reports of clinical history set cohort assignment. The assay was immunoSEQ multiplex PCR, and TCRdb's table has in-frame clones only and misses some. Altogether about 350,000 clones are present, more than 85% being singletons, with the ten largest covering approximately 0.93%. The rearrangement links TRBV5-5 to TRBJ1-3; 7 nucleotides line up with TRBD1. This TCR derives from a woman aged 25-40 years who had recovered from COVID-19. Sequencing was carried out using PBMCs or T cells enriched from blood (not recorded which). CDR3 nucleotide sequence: TGTGCCAGCAGCTTGGCAGGGGGGCGCCCTTCTGGAAACACCATATATTTT. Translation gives CASSLAGGRPSGNTIYF.